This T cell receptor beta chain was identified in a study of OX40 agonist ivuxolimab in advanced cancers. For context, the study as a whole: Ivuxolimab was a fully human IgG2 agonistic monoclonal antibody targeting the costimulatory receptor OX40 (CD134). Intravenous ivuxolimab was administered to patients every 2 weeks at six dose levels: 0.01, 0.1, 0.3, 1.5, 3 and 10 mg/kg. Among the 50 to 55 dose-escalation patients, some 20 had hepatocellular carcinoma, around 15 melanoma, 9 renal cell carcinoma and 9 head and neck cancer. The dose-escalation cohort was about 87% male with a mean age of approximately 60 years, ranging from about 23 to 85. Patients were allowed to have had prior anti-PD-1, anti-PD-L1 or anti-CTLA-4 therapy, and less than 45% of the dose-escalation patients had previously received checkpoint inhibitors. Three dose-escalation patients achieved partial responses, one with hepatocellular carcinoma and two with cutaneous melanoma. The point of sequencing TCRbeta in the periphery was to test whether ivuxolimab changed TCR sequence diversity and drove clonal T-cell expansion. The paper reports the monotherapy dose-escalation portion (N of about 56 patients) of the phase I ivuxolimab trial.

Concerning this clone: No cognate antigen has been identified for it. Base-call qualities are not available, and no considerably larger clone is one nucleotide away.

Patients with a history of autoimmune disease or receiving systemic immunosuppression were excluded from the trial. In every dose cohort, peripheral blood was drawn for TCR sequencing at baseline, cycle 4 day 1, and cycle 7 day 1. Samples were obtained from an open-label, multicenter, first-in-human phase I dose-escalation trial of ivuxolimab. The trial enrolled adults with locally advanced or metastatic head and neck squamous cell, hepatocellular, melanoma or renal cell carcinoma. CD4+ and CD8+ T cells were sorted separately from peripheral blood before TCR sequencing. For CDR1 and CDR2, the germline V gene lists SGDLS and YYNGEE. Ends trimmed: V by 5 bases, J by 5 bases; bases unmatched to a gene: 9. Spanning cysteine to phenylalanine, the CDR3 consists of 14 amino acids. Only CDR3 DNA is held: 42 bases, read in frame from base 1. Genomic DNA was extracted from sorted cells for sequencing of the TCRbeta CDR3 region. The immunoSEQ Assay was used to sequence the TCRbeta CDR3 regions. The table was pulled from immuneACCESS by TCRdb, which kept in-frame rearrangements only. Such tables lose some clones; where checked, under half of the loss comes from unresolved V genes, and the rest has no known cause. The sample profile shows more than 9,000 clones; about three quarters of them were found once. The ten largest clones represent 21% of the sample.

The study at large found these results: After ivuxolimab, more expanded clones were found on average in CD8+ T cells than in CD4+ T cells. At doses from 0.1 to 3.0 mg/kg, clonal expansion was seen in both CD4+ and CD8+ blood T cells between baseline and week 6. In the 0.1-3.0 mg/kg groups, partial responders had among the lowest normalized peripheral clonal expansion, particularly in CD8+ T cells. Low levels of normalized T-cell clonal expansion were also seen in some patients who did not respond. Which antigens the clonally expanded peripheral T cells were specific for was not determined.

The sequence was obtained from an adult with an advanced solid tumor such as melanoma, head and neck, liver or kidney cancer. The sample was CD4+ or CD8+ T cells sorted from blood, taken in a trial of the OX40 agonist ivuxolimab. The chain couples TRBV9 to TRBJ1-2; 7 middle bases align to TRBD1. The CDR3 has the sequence CASRQGGSGYGYTF. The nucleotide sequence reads TGTGCCAGCAGGCAGGGGGGGAGTGGGTATGGCTACACCTTC.